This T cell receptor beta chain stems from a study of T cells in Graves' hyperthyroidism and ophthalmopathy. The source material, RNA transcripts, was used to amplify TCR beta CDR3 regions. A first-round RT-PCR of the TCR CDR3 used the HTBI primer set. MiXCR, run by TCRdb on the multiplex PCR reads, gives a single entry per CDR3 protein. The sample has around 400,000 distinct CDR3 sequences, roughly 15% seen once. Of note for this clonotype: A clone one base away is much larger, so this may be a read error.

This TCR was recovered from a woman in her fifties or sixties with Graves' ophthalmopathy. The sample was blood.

CDR3 region: CASSQRGPSTDTQYF. The CDR3 DNA is TGTGCCAGCAGCCAGCGGGGCCCTAGCACAGATACGCAGTATTTT. The V gene is TRBV4-2, the J gene TRBJ2-3, with D possibly matching TRBD2 (6 bases). Trimming cost V 3 bases and J 0 bases, with 10 bases left between them. This CDR3 has 15 amino acids. Germline CDR1 reads LGHNA; CDR2 reads YNFKEQ.